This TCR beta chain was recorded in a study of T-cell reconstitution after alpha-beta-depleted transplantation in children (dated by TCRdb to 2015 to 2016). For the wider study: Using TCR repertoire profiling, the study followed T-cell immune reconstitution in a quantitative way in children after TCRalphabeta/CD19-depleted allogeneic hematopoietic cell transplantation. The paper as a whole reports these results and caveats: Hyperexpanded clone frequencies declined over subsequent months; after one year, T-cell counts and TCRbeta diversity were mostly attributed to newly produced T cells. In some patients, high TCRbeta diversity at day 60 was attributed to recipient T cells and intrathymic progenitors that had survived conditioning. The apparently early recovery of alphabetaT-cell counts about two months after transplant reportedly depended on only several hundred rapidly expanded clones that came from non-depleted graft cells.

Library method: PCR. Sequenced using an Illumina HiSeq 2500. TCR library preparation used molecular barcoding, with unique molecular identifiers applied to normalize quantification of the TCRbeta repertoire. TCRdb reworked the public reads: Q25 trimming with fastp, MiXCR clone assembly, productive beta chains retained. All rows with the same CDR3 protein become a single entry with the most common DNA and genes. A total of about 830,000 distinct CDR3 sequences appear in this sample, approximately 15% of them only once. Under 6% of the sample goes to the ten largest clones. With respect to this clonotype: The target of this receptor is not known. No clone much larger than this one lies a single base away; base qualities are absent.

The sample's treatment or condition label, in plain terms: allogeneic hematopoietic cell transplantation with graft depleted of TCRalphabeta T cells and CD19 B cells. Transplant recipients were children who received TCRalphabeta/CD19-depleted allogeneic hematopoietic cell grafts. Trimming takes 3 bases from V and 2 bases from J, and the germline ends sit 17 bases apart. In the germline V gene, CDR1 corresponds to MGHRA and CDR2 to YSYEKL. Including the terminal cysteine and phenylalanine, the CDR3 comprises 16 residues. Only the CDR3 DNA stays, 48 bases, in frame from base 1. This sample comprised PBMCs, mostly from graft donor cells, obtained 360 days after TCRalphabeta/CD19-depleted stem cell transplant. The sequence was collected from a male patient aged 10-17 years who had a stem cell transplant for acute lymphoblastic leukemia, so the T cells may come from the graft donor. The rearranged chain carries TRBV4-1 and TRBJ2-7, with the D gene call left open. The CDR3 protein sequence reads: CASSQLTFSTPYEQYF. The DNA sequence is TGCGCCAGCAGCCAGCTGACGTTTAGTACACCCTACGAGCAGTACTTC.